This T cell receptor (beta chain) was found in a study of T-cell memory formation after mild COVID-19. The wider study: Clusters of TCRs were largely donor specific.

MiXCR was run by TCRdb on the 5' RACE reads, yielding one entry per CDR3 protein. The top ten clones hold roughly 7.7% of a sample with 550,000 to 650,000 distinct CDR3 sequences, roughly 17% of them seen once. Study-level points and caveats: Second-wave clones peaking on day 37 lacked confirmed SARS-CoV-2 specificity. Researchers found some responding clones in pre-infection memory, a sign that cross-reactive memory joined.

This clonotype has a handful of counts. What it recognizes is unknown. The source of this sequence is an adult woman who had mild COVID-19 (a few samples of this study predate the infection). Cell type and time point are not known. The specimen was PBMCs or a T cell subset sorted from them (not recorded which).

CDR3 in DNA: TGTGCCAGCAGGCAAGGGAATGACTACGAGCAGTACTTC. Translating gives CASRQGNDYEQYF. The chain links TRBV11-1 to TRBJ2-7; no clear D gene. The V gene lost 6 bases and the J gene lost 3 bases, with 12 bases spanning the gap. The germline CDR1 and CDR2 sequences are SGHAT and FQDESV (reference sequence). The CDR3 runs 13 residues.